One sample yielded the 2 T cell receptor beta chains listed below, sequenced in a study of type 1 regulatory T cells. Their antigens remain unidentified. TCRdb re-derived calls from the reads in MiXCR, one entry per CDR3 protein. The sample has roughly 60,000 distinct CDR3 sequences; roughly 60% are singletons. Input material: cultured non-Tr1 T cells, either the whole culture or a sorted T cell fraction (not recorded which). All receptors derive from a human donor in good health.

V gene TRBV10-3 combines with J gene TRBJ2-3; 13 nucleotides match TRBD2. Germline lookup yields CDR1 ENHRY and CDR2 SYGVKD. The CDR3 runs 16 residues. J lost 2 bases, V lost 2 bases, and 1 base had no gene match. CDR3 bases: TGTGCCATCAGTGAGGGGACTAGCGGGATCACAGATACGCAGTATTTT. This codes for CAISEGTSGITDTQYF.

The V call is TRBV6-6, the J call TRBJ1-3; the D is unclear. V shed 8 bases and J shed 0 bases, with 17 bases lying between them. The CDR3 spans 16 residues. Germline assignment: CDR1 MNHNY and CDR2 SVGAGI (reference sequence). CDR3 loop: CASGPKGSISGNTIYF. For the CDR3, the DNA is TGTGCCAGCGGCCCAAAGGGCAGCATCTCTGGAAACACCATATATTTT.